One and the same sample provided the 19 T cell receptor beta chains below, sequenced in a study of breast tumors, draining lymph nodes, adjacent tissues. MiXCR, applied by TCRdb to the multiplex PCR reads, yields one record per CDR3 protein. The sample has more than 100,000 distinct CDR3 sequences, about 22% seen once; the top ten hold just over 2.5%. The lymph nodes were axillary draining lymph nodes from breast cancer patients. The specimen was axillary lymph node tissue. These receptors all come from a female donor with breast cancer. Some clones in this sample may be carry-over from other donors' samples.

This clonotype was counted many times. This rearrangement joins TRBV20-1 to TRBJ2-3; 12 bases are a match to TRBD2. V shed 1 base and J 6 bases; nucleotides not matched to a gene: 5. Per the germline V gene, CDR1 is DFQATT and CDR2 is SNEGSKA (reference sequence). The CDR3 loop spans 15 amino acids. In DNA, the CDR3 is TGCAGTGCTAGAGGGCGAGGGACTAGCGGGGATACGCAGTATTTT. Its translation: CSARGRGTSGDTQYF.

Concerning this clonotype: Possible read error: a much larger clone is one base away. This sequence joins TRBV6-2 or TRBV6-3 and TRBJ1-2; D call uncertain. Between the trimmed V and J ends, which lost 4 bases and 6 bases, there was a span of 9 bases. Germline CDR1 and CDR2: MNHEY and SVGEGT. The CDR3 totals 12 residues. CDR3 DNA: TGTGCCAGCAGTTCCGCTGTCCATGGCTACACCTTC. Amino acid sequence: CASSSAVHGYTF.

As concerns this clonotype: It may be a read error: a sequence one base away is much more abundant. The conserved phenylalanine or tryptophan normally closing the CDR3 is absent here, so this likely arose from a read error. The chain combines TRBV5-1 with TRBJ2-1; TRBD2 might be the D (6 bases). Germline CDR1 SGHRS, CDR2 YFSETQ. The V end lost 0 bases, the J end lost 7 bases, and 14 bases lay between the germline ends. The CDR3 length is 15 residues. CDR3 sequence: CASSLDPGVVNEQFS. The CDR3 DNA sequence: TGCGCCAGCAGCTTGGATCCGGGAGTAGTGAATGAGCAGTTCTCC.

A word on this clonotype: This may stem from a read error, because a much larger clone lies one nucleotide away. This chain links TRBV29-1 with TRBJ2-3, with D possibly being TRBD2 (6 bases). This CDR3 is 14 amino acids long. Looked up from germline, CDR1 is SQVTM and CDR2 is ANQGSEA. Trimming removed 3 bases from V and 0 bases from J, with 10 bases in between. CDR3 coding DNA: TGCAGCGTTGATGGGAGCGGGAGCACAGATACGCAGTATTTT. This sequence encodes CSVDGSGSTDTQYF.

Points on this clonotype: This may arise from a read error, as a much more abundant clone is one base away. The gene calls are TRBV19 and TRBJ2-1; the D is unclear. Germline loops: CDR1 LNHDA, CDR2 SQIVND (reference sequence). This CDR3 has 17 amino acids. The CDR3, as DNA: TGTGCCGGTAGTATAGTGCTGGGCTCTAGCTCCTACAATGAGCAGTTCTTC. Protein sequence: CAGSIVLGSSSYNEQFF. The entire variable domain, with the rest obtained from reference TRBV19 and TRBJ2-1, is as follows: DGGITQSPKYLFRKEGQNVTLSCEQNLNHDAMYWYRQDPGQGLRLIYYSQIVNDFQKGDIAEGYSVSREKKESFPLTVTSAQKNPTAFYLCAGSIVLGSSSYNEQFFGPGTRLTVL.

This clonotype has ten or more counts. The chain joins TRBV20-1 to TRBJ1-5; D unresolved. CDR1 is DFQATT, CDR2 SNEGSKA, per germline (reference sequence). The CDR3 has 15 residues. V lost 3 bases, J lost 0 bases, and 12 bases lay in between. For the CDR3, the DNA is TGCAGTGCTAGCGCCCAGGCCTATAGCAATCAGCCCCAGCATTTT. Its translation: CSASAQAYSNQPQHF.

This clonotype has ten or more counts. The rearrangement uses TRBV30 and TRBJ1-2; 8 bases map to TRBD1. V trimming: 1 base; J trimming: 4 bases; junction bases outside the gene matches: 2. The CDR3 consists of 13 residues. Germline CDR1 reads GTSNPN; CDR2 reads SVGIG (reference sequence). DNA of the CDR3: TGTGCCTGGAGTGCAGGGGGCGCCTATGGCTACACCTTC. This codes for CAWSAGGAYGYTF.

This clonotype came up many times. This chain joins TRBV7-7 and TRBJ2-1; D tentatively reads TRBD1 or TRBD2 (6 bases each). V was pared by 5 bases and J by 0 bases, with 11 bases between. Looked up from germline, CDR1 is SSHAT and CDR2 is FNYEAQ (reference sequence). The CDR3 sequence is 15 residues long. The CDR3 DNA follows: TGTGCCAGCAGCCCTAAGGGGGGCTCCTACAATGAGCAGTTCTTC. Translated, it gives CASSPKGGSYNEQFF.

This clonotype was counted many times. This rearrangement joins TRBV11-2 to TRBJ2-7; 13 nucleotides align to TRBD2. This CDR3 region has 16 residues. The germline CDR1 and CDR2 sequences are SGHAT and FQNNGV. Unmatched junction bases numbered 15, after V lost 4 bases and J lost 12 bases. In DNA, the CDR3 is TGTGCCAGCAGCTATTCGCGACTAGCGGGAGGACCCGAGACGTACTTC. It translates to CASSYSRLAGGPETYF.

CDR3 protein: CASSKDREHYEQYF. CDR3 bases: TGTGCCAGCAGTAAAGACAGGGAGCACTACGAGCAGTACTTC. The chain uses TRBV7-3 and TRBJ2-7; 7 bases line up with TRBD1. After removal of 6 bases from V and 3 bases from J, the junction contained 8 bases not matched to a gene. This CDR3 region has 14 residues. Germline values: CDR1 SGHTA, CDR2 FQGTGA.

Of note for this clonotype: A read error may explain this, as a much larger clone is one base away. The gene calls are TRBV19 and TRBJ1-2; TRBD1 matches at 8 bases. CDR3 length equals 15 residues. CDR1 and CDR2 (germline): LNHDA, SQIVND (reference sequence). In DNA form, the CDR3 reads TGTGCCAGTAGTGACCGGACAGGGTTTGGCTATGGCTACGCCTTC. Amino acid sequence: CASSDRTGFGYGYAF.

This clonotype was counted ten times or more. This chain uses TRBV7-2 with TRBJ2-1; 11 bases are shared with TRBD2. This CDR3 has 15 amino acids. Germline CDR1 and CDR2: SGHTA and FQGNSA. V was clipped by 4 bases and J by 6 bases; unmatched bases: 5. CDR3: CASSSLAGDLNEQFF. In DNA form, the CDR3 reads TGTGCCAGCAGCTCACTAGCGGGAGACCTCAATGAGCAGTTCTTC.

This clonotype was detected ten times or more. The gene calls are TRBV7-2 and TRBJ2-7; possible D gene TRBD1, 6 bases. Per germline, CDR1 SGHTA and CDR2 FQGNSA. CDR3 length equals 12 residues. With 4 bases removed from V and 3 bases from J, the gap between germline ends came to 7 bases. The CDR3 nucleotides read TGTGCCAGCAGCTCAGGGGTCTACGAGCAGTACTTC. It yields the protein CASSSGVYEQYF.

On this clonotype itself: An end of the junction does not agree with germline; a read error may underlie this. J is TRBJ2-3 and V is TRBV18; 9 positions agree with TRBD1. The germline CDR1 and CDR2 sequences are KGHSH and LQKENI. The CDR3 is made up of 16 amino acids. CDR3 sequence: CASSRLPGQGGDTPYF. The CDR3, as DNA: TGTGCCAGCTCACGCCTCCCGGGACAGGGCGGAGATACGCCGTATTTT.

This clonotype was seen at least ten times. V gene TRBV11-2 combines with J gene TRBJ2-7; 10 bases fit TRBD2. Germline V lookup: CDR1 SGHAT, CDR2 FQNNGV. J lost 2 bases, V lost 5 bases, and 3 bases had no gene match. This CDR3 spans 14 amino acids. The DNA of the CDR3 is TGTGCCAGCAGCGCAGGACTAGCGGCCTACGAGCAGTACTTC. The encoded protein is CASSAGLAAYEQYF. Variable domain in full (rest from reference TRBV11-2 and TRBJ2-7): EAGVAQSPRYKIIEKRQSVAFWCNPISGHATLYWYQQILGQGPKLLIQFQNNGVVDDSQLPKDRFSAERLKGVDSTLKIQPAKLEDSAVYLCASSAGLAAYEQYFGPGTRLTVT.

This clonotype was observed many times. The chain has TRBV5-1 and TRBJ2-3; D is perhaps TRBD1 (6 bases). The V gene's germline CDR1 is SGHRS and CDR2 YFSETQ. The CDR3 has 16 residues. Trimming pared 7 bases from V and 2 bases from J, leaving 20 bases between. CDR3 loop: CASAQQDGGFTDTQYF. Written as DNA, the CDR3 is TGCGCCAGCGCCCAACAGGATGGGGGCTTCACAGATACGCAGTATTTT.

Ten or more counts support this clonotype. The chain links TRBV30 to TRBJ1-5; 7 positions match TRBD1. The trim removed 3 bases at V and 6 bases at J, leaving 8 bases unmatched. The CDR3 totals 14 residues. Germline V lookup: CDR1 GTSNPN, CDR2 SVGIG (reference sequence). The CDR3 is CAWSETGSGQPQHF. CDR3 coding DNA: TGTGCCTGGAGCGAGACAGGGTCTGGTCAGCCCCAGCATTTT. The variable domain in full, completed from reference TRBV30 and TRBJ1-5, reads SQTIHQWPATLVQPVGSPLSLECTVEGTSNPNLYWYRQAAGRGLQLLFYSVGIGQISSEVPQNLSASRPQDRQFILSSKKLLLSDSGFYLCAWSETGSGQPQHFGDGTRLSIL.

The chain has TRBV6-2 or TRBV6-3 and TRBJ1-5, with no clear D. Germline loops: CDR1 MNHEY, CDR2 SVGEGT. The V gene lost 6 bases and the J gene lost 0 bases, with 9 bases spanning the gap. The CDR3 extends over 14 amino acids. For the CDR3, the DNA is TGTGCCAGCAGCCCTGGGTCTAGCAATCAGCCCCAGCATTTT. This translates into CASSPGSSNQPQHF.

J is TRBJ2-3 and V is TRBV3-1, with D tentatively TRBD1 (6 bases). V was cut by 3 bases and J by 2 bases, with 9 bases left in between. This CDR3 spans 14 amino acids. Germline CDR1 and CDR2: LGHDT and YNNKEL (reference sequence). The CDR3, as DNA: TGTGCCAGCAGCCAGAGGGGGACCACAGATACGCAGTATTTT. Translating gives CASSQRGTTDTQYF.